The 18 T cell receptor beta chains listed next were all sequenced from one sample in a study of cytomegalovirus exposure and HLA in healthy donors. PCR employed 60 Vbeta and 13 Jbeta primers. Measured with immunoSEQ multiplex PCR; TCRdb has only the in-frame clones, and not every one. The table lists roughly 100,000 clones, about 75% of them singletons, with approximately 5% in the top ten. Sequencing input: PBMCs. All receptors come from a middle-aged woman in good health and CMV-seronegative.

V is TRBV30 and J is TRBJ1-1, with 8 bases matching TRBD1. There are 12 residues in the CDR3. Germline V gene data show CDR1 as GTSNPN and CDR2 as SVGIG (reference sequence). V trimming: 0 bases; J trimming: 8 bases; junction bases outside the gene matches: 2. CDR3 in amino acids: CAWSVRDREAFF. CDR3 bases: TGTGCCTGGAGTGTACGGGACAGGGAAGCTTTCTTT.

Written as DNA, the CDR3 is TGTGCCAGCAGCTCAGGACAGTCTAGGAACACCATATATTTT. Translation: CASSSGQSRNTIYF. This rearrangement joins TRBV5-6 to TRBJ1-3; weak D call: TRBD1 (6 bases). Trimming cost V 3 bases and J 7 bases, with 14 bases left between them. CDR1 is SGHDT, CDR2 YYEEEE, per germline. The CDR3 loop spans 14 amino acids.

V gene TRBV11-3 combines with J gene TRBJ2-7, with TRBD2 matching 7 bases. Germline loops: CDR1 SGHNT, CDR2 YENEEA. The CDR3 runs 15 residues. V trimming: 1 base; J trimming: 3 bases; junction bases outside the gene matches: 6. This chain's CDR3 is CASSLGSGDLYEQYF. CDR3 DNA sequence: TGTGCCAGCAGCTTAGGCAGCGGGGATCTCTACGAGCAGTACTTC.

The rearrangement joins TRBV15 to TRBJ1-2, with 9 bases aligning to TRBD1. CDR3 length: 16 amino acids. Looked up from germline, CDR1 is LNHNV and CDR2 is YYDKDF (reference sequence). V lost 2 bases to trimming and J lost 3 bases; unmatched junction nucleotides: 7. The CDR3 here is CATSRSKDRGDYGYTF. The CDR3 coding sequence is TGTGCCACCAGCAGATCGAAGGACAGGGGTGACTATGGCTACACCTTC.

The DNA of the CDR3 is TGCACCAGCAGCCATATTACGGGGACAGGGTGTTGGGAGCAGTTCTTC. It is translated as CTSSHITGTGCWEQFF. The chain is built from TRBV1 and TRBJ2-1; the table's D call, TRBD1, has no DNA check behind it. TRBV1 is reported as a pseudogene. The CDR3 is made up of 16 amino acids.

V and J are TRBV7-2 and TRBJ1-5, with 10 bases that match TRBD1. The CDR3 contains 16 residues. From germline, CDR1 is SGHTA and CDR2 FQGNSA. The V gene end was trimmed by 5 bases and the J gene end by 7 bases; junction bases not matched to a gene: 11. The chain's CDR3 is CASSPGTGATGQPQHF. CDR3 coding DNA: TGTGCCAGCAGCCCCGGGACAGGGGCGACAGGGCAGCCCCAGCATTTT.

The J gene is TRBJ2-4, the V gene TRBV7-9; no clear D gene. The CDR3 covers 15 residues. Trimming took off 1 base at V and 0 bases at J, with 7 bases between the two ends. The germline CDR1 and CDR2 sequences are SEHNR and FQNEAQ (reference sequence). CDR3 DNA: TGTGCCAGCAGCTTAGTTTCCTTAGCCAAAAACATTCAGTACTTC. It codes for CASSLVSLAKNIQYF. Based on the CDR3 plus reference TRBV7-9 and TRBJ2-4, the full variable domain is DTGVSQNPRHKITKRGQNVTFRCDPISEHNRLYWYRQTLGQGPEFLTYFQNEAQLEKSRLLSDRFSAERPKGSFSTLEIQRTEQGDSAMYLCASSLVSLAKNIQYFGAGTRLSVL.

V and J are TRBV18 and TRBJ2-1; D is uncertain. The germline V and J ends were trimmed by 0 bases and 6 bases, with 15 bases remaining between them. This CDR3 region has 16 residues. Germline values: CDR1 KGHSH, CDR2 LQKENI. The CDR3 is CASSPPGSRTSNEQFF. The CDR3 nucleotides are TGTGCCAGCTCACCACCGGGCAGTCGTACTTCCAATGAGCAGTTCTTC.

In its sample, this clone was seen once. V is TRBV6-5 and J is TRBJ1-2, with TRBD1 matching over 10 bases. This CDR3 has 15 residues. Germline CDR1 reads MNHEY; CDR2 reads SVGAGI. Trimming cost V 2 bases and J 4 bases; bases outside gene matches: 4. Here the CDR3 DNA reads TGTGCCAGCAGTTACAGACAGGGGGCGACCTATGGCTACACCTTC. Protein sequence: CASSYRQGATYGYTF.

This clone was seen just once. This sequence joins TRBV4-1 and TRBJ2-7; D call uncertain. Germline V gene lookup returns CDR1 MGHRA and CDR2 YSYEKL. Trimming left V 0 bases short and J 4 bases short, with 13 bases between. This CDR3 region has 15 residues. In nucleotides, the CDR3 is TGCGCCAGCAGCCAAGATCAAGCCCCCTCTTACGAGCAGTACTTC. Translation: CASSQDQAPSYEQYF.

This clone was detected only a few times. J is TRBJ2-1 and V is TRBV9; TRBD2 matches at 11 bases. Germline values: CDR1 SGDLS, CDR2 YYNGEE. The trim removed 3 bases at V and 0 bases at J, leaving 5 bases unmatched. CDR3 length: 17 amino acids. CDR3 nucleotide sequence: TGTGCCAGCAGCGGGGGACTAGCGGTAAGCTCCTACAATGAGCAGTTCTTC. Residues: CASSGGLAVSSYNEQFF. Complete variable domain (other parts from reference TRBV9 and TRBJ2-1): DSGVTQTPKHLITATGQRVTLRCSPRSGDLSVYWYQQSLDQGLQFLIQYYNGEERAKGNILERFSAQQFPDLHSELNLSSLELGDSALYFCASSGGLAVSSYNEQFFGPGTRLTVL.

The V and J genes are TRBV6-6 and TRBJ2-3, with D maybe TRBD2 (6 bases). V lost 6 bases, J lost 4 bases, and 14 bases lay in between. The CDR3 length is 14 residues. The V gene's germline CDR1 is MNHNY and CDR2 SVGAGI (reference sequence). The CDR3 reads CASSRLVGADTQYF. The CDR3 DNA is TGTGCCAGCAGCCGACTAGTCGGCGCAGATACGCAGTATTTT.

The CDR3 here is CASTEERWPNTEAFF. Here the CDR3 DNA reads TGTGCCAGCACGGAGGAACGATGGCCTAACACTGAAGCTTTCTTT. The chain uses TRBV2 and TRBJ1-1; D is uncertain. This CDR3 region has 15 residues. Per germline, CDR1 SNHLY and CDR2 FYNNEI. V was clipped by 7 bases and J by 2 bases, with 17 bases between them.

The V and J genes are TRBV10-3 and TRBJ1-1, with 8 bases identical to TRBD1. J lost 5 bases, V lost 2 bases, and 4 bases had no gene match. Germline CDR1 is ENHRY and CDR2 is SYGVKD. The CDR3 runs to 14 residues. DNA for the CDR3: TGTGCCATCAGTGAGACAGGGGGAAAAACTGAAGCTTTCTTT. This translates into CAISETGGKTEAFF.

The CDR3 nucleotides are TGTGCCAGCAGCGTAGCGGGGGTGAACACTGAAGCTTTCTTT. It codes for CASSVAGVNTEAFF. J is TRBJ1-1 and V is TRBV9, with a tentative D call TRBD1 (5 bases). CDR3 length: 14 residues. With 0 bases removed from V and 0 bases from J, the gap between germline ends came to 6 bases. Germline CDR1 reads SGDLS; CDR2 reads YYNGEE.

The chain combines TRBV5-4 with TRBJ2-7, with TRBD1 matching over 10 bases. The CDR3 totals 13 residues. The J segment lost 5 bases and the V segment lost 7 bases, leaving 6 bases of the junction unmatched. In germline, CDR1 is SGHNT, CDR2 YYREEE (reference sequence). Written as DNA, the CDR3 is TGTGCCAGCCAAGGACAGGGGGTGGACGAGCAGTACTTC. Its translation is CASQGQGVDEQYF. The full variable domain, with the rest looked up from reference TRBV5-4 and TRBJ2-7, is ETGVTQSPTHLIKTRGQQVTLRCSSQSGHNTVSWYQQALGQGPQFIFQYYREEENGRGNFPPRFSGLQFPNYSSELNVNALELDDSALYLCASQGQGVDEQYFGPGTRLTVT.

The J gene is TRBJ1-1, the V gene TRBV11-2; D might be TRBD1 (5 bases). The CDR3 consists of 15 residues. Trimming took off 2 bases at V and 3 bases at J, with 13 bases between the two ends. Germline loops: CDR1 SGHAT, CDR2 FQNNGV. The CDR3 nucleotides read TGTGCCAGCAGCTTATTGGGGGGAATCTACACTGAAGCTTTCTTT. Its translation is CASSLLGGIYTEAFF. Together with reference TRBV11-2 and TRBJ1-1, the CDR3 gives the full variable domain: EAGVAQSPRYKIIEKRQSVAFWCNPISGHATLYWYQQILGQGPKLLIQFQNNGVVDDSQLPKDRFSAERLKGVDSTLKIQPAKLEDSAVYLCASSLLGGIYTEAFFGQGTRLTVV.

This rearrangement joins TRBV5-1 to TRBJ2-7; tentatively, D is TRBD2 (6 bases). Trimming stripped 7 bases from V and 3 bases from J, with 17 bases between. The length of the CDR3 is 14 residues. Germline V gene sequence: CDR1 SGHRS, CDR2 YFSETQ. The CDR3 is CASGPRDSYYEQYF. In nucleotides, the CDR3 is TGCGCCAGCGGACCCAGGGACTCCTACTACGAGCAGTACTTC.